Each of the 23 T cell receptor beta chains below was sequenced from the same sample in a study of blood T cells in healthy people across ages. It was with a sample-barcoded 5' primer and a J-beta primer mix that a second PCR of about 6 to 12 cycles was run. TCRdb independently ran MiXCR on the 5' RACE reads; one entry per CDR3 protein. The sample includes 1.5 million to 2 million distinct CDR3 sequences, roughly 50% of them seen just once. The specimen was blood. The receptor set was obtained from a woman aged 35 to 49 in good health.

There are a few counts of this clonotype. The chain joins TRBV27 to TRBJ1-5; D remains ambiguous. V gave up 6 bases and J gave up 9 bases, with 12 bases separating them. Germline CDR1 MNHEY, CDR2 SMNVEV (reference sequence). The CDR3 is 12 amino acids. The CDR3 DNA sequence: TGTGCCAGCAGCCCCCCCGGAGGGCCCCAGCATTTT. Translated: CASSPPGGPQHF.

This clonotype has just a few counts. The chain joins TRBV20-1 to TRBJ2-7; 13 nucleotides agree with TRBD2. Gene TRBJ2-5 matches the end of the DNA better, so the J call may be wrong. This CDR3 has 13 amino acids. Germline assignment: CDR1 DFQATT and CDR2 SNEGSKA (reference sequence). The DNA for the CDR3 is TGCAGTGCTGGGACTAGCGGGGAGGCGACCCAGTACTTC. This gives the protein CSAGTSGEATQYF.

The CDR3 DNA reads as TGTGCCAGCAGCCAAAGCCCGGGGCTGAATGAGCAGTTCTTC. This encodes CASSQSPGLNEQFF. The chain joins TRBV3-1 to TRBJ2-1; D assignment may be TRBD1 or TRBD2 (5 bases each). Trimming took off 2 bases at V and 7 bases at J, with 12 bases between the two ends. This CDR3 has 14 amino acids. Germline V gives CDR1 LGHDT, CDR2 YNNKEL (reference sequence).

The V gene is TRBV5-1, the J gene TRBJ1-2, with D perhaps matching TRBD1 (6 bases). V was shortened by 5 bases and J by 2 bases, with 16 bases between the two germline ends. The V gene's germline CDR1 is SGHRS and CDR2 YFSETQ. The CDR3 sequence is 15 residues long. The CDR3 loop is CASRPQGFRNYGYTF. CDR3 coding DNA: TGCGCCAGCAGACCACAGGGTTTTAGGAACTATGGCTACACCTTC.

The rearrangement joins TRBV14 to TRBJ2-3; 11 nucleotides agree with TRBD2. The V gene end was trimmed by 4 bases and the J gene end by 2 bases; junction bases not matched to a gene: 8. CDR1 and CDR2 (germline): SGHDN, FVKESK. The CDR3 contains 17 residues. The CDR3, as DNA: TGTGCCAGCAGCCTAAGACTAGCGGGGACCTTCACAGATACGCAGTATTTT. This sequence encodes CASSLRLAGTFTDTQYF.

The chain is built from TRBV11-2 and TRBJ2-5; a weak D match, TRBD1 (5 bases). Germline loops: CDR1 SGHAT, CDR2 FQNNGV. Trimming left V 4 bases short and J 0 bases short, with 18 bases between. The CDR3 contains 17 residues. CDR3 nucleotides: TGTGCCAGCAGCTCTCTACTCAGGGCGAGCCACCAAGAGACCCAGTACTTC. This codes for CASSSLLRASHQETQYF.

This rearrangement joins TRBV4-3 to TRBJ2-1; 10 bases fit TRBD2. Losses at the gene ends were 0 bases for V and 10 bases for J; bases not matched to a gene: 9. CDR1 is LGHNA and CDR2 is YSLEER in the germline V gene. The CDR3 is 16 residues long. The CDR3 nucleotides read TGCGCCAGCAGCCAAGATGCTAGCGGGGGAGGATCGGAGCAGTTCTTC. Translating it yields CASSQDASGGGSEQFF.

The V and J genes are TRBV7-9 and TRBJ2-3; 9 positions agree with TRBD2. CDR1 and CDR2 (germline): SEHNR, FQNEAQ (reference sequence). The junction had 13 bases not matched to a gene; V was cut back by 5 bases and J by 4 bases. The CDR3 covers 17 residues. CDR3 sequence reads: CASSLPFSGGDADTQYF. The DNA for the CDR3 is TGTGCCAGCAGCCTCCCCTTTAGCGGGGGTGACGCAGATACGCAGTATTTT. The full variable domain, rest sourced from reference TRBV7-9 and TRBJ2-3, is DTGVSQNPRHKITKRGQNVTFRCDPISEHNRLYWYRQTLGQGPEFLTYFQNEAQLEKSRLLSDRFSAERPKGSFSTLEIQRTEQGDSAMYLCASSLPFSGGDADTQYFGPGTRLTVL.

J is TRBJ1-2 and V is TRBV6-5; D is ambiguous. This CDR3 is built from 14 residues. Germline-derived CDR1 and CDR2 are MNHEY and SVGAGI. V lost 7 bases and J lost 4, with 16 bases in between. The CDR3 is CASKRERFAYGYTF. The CDR3 coding sequence is TGTGCCAGCAAGAGGGAACGGTTCGCCTATGGCTACACCTTC.

This clonotype was seen more than once but under ten times. The chain combines TRBV4-1 with TRBJ2-6, with D uncertain. Germline V gene sequence: CDR1 MGHRA, CDR2 YSYEKL. CDR3 length: 15 residues. V lost 4 bases to trimming and J lost 2 bases, with 9 bases between them. Written as DNA, the CDR3 is TGCGCCAGCAGCCCCCAGGTCACTGGGGCCAACGTCCTGACTTTC. Translated: CASSPQVTGANVLTF.

The rearrangement uses TRBV7-9 and TRBJ2-7, with 8 bases matching TRBD1. The CDR3 runs to 16 residues. Germline V gene sequence: CDR1 SEHNR, CDR2 FQNEAQ (reference sequence). V was clipped by 2 bases and J by 3 bases; unmatched bases: 9. The DNA of the CDR3 is TGTGCCAGCAGCTTAAACCCGGACAGGGCAGACTACGAGCAGTACTTC. Its translation: CASSLNPDRADYEQYF.

CDR3 residues: CASVLGVRQFF. CDR3 DNA: TGTGCCAGCGTCCTTGGGGTAAGGCAGTTCTTC. This chain uses TRBV28 with TRBJ2-1, with D uncertain. V lost 8 bases, J lost 12 bases, and 14 bases lay in between. Germline assignment: CDR1 MDHEN and CDR2 SYDVKM. The CDR3 has 11 residues.

The chain uses TRBV5-1 and TRBJ2-1; 7 bases are a match to TRBD2. With V trimmed by 4 bases and J by 7 bases, 11 bases remained unmatched. In germline, CDR1 is SGHRS, CDR2 YFSETQ. The CDR3 runs 15 residues. The CDR3 nucleotides read TGCGCCAGCAGCCCCCGGGGGGTCCTAGGGAATGAGCAGTTCTTC. Translated, it gives CASSPRGVLGNEQFF.

This clonotype was detected a few times. V gene TRBV20-1 combines with J gene TRBJ1-6, with D perhaps matching TRBD1 (6 bases). V was pared by 3 bases and J by 7 bases, with 10 bases between. The CDR3 is 13 residues long. Germline V lookup: CDR1 DFQATT, CDR2 SNEGSKA (reference sequence). The CDR3 region has the DNA TGCAGTGCTAGTCGCCAGGGGAATTCACCCCTCCACTTT. It encodes CSASRQGNSPLHF.

V gene TRBV12-3 or TRBV12-4 combines with J gene TRBJ2-2; 8 bases are a match to TRBD2. J was trimmed by 6 bases and V by 5 bases; bases with no gene match: 14. The CDR3 contains 17 residues. CDR3 DNA: TGTGCCAGCAGTCTCCCCCCCGGGGGGGCCCAACCCGGGGAGCTGTTTTTT. Translated: CASSLPPGGAQPGELFF.

The CDR3 coding sequence is TGTGCCAGCAGCTTCCGCGGAGTCTACAATGAGCAGTTCTTC. This codes for CASSFRGVYNEQFF. The genes are TRBV7-3 and TRBJ2-1, with D hard to call. The ends were cut back, 3 bases at V and 3 bases at J, with 9 bases in the middle. This CDR3 contains 14 residues. The germline gives CDR1 SGHTA, CDR2 FQGTGA.

This clonotype was observed a handful of times. The chain has TRBV20-1 and TRBJ1-2, with D hard to call. CDR1 is DFQATT and CDR2 is SNEGSKA in the germline V gene (reference sequence). V shed 2 bases and J shed 6 bases, with 10 bases lying between them. CDR3 length equals 12 residues. CDR3 in amino acids: CSARPRVDGYTF. The CDR3 bases are TGCAGTGCTAGACCGAGGGTCGATGGCTACACCTTC.

V gene TRBV4-3 combines with J gene TRBJ2-5; maybe TRBD2 (5 bases). The germline V gene has CDR1 LGHNA and CDR2 YSLEER. The CDR3 runs to 14 residues. The ends were cut back, 1 base at V and 3 bases at J, with 9 bases in the middle. CDR3 nucleotide sequence: TGCGCCAGCAGCCAAGGATTCGGGGAAGAGACCCAGTACTTC. Protein: CASSQGFGEETQYF.

The rearrangement uses TRBV7-8 and TRBJ2-7; TRBD1 or TRBD2 may be the D gene (6 bases each). Germline V lookup: CDR1 SGHVS, CDR2 FQNEAQ. The V and J ends lost 1 base and 3 bases respectively, with 19 bases between them. CDR3 length: 17 amino acids. CDR3 coding DNA: TGTGCCAGCAGCTTAGGAGGACAGTCCCACGGGAGCTACGAGCAGTACTTC. Its protein product is CASSLGGQSHGSYEQYF.

V usage is TRBV21-1 and J usage is TRBJ2-7; the DNA was not used to check the table's D call, TRBD1. TRBV21-1 is given as a pseudogene. CDR3 length: 14 residues. The CDR3 loop reads CASRVTGVGYEQYF. CDR3 coding DNA: TGTGCCAGCAGGGTGACAGGGGTCGGCTACGAGCAGTACTTC.

This clonotype turned up a few times. The CDR3 nucleotides are TGTGCCAGCAGGTCTGGGGGGGCCCCTAAAAACATTCAGTACTTC. This sequence encodes CASRSGGAPKNIQYF. The chain couples TRBV6-2 or TRBV6-3 to TRBJ2-4; D is perhaps TRBD2 (7 bases). The CDR3 length is 15 residues. V was pared by 6 bases and J by 4 bases, with 16 bases between. In germline, CDR1 is MNHEY, CDR2 SVGEGT.

V and J are TRBV20-1 and TRBJ2-3, with a tentative D call TRBD1 (5 bases). V dropped 0 bases and J dropped 3 bases, with 13 bases sitting between them. The CDR3 covers 15 residues. Germline V CDR1 and CDR2: DFQATT, SNEGSKA (reference sequence). The CDR3 here is CSARDWARQTDTQYF. In DNA form, the CDR3 reads TGCAGTGCTAGAGATTGGGCACGACAGACAGATACGCAGTATTTT.

The gene calls are TRBV9 and TRBJ2-7; no reliable D call. The J call may not be correct, given that the DNA end is closer to TRBJ2-4. The CDR3 spans 14 residues. Germline V gene lookup returns CDR1 SGDLS and CDR2 YYNGEE. In DNA, the CDR3 is TGTGCCAGCAGCCCCCGGGTGGGCAAAAACATTCAGTACTTC. This gives the protein CASSPRVGKNIQYF.